These T cell receptor beta chains were read from a single sample in a study of cytomegalovirus exposure and HLA in healthy donors. Sequenced by immunoSEQ multiplex PCR; TCRdb stores in-frame clones only, minus some. The sample lists approximately 190,000 clones, 65% to 85% seen once, with around 4% in the top ten. Material for sequencing was PBMCs. The receptors originated from a man aged 50-59 years in good health and CMV-seronegative. The CDR3 runs from the conserved cysteine through the conserved F or W. A D gene is named only where the DNA matches it firmly. Where a row states a size, it is once, few, many or the class of an expanded clone; other rows omit it.

v_gene	d_gene	abundance	j_gene	CDR3aa	CDR3nt
TRBV4-3	-	-	TRBJ2-1	CASSQDPGGGGGNEQFF	TGCGCCAGCAGCCAGGACCCAGGGGGCGGGGGAGGTAATGAGCAGTTCTTC
TRBV15	-	-	TRBJ1-5	CATSRDRTATSTQPQHF	TGTGCCACCAGCAGAGATCGGACAGCTACTTCTACTCAGCCCCAGCATTTT
TRBV11-2	-	-	TRBJ2-5	CASSLYGEEYF	TGTGCCAGCAGCTTATACGGGGAAGAGTACTTC
TRBV7-8	TRBD1	-	TRBJ2-1	CASSLGDRVGYEQFF	TGTGCCAGCAGCTTAGGGGACAGGGTGGGATATGAGCAGTTCTTC
TRBV30	TRBD1	-	TRBJ2-7	CAWGTGRNREQYF	TGTGCCTGGGGGACAGGGAGAAATCGCGAGCAGTACTTC
TRBV14	-	few	TRBJ2-3	CASSLSYTQYF	TGTGCCAGCAGCCTCTCCTATACGCAGTATTTT
TRBV18	-	-	TRBJ2-5	CASSPSRQETQYF	TGTGCCAGCTCACCAAGTCGGCAAGAGACCCAGTACTTC
TRBV14	-	-	TRBJ1-1	CASTAKRGTEAFF	TGTGCCAGCACCGCAAAGAGGGGGACTGAAGCTTTCTTT
TRBV9	-	-	TRBJ1-2	CASSGEGYGYTF	TGTGCCAGCAGCGGGGAGGGATATGGCTACACCTTC
TRBV10-1	-	few	TRBJ2-3	CASSPARQGGTDTQYF	TGCGCCAGCAGCCCGGCCCGGCAGGGCGGCACAGATACGCAGTATTTT
TRBV18	-	-	TRBJ1-2	CASSPPQGLRYTF	TGTGCCAGCTCACCACCGCAGGGGCTGCGCTACACCTTC
TRBV9	TRBD2	once	TRBJ2-1	CASAHGTTLYNEQFF	TGTGCCAGCGCGCACGGGACTACTCTCTACAATGAGCAGTTCTTC
TRBV6-1	TRBD1	-	TRBJ1-4	CASSGVDRAGGGKLFF	TGTGCCAGCAGTGGGGTGGATCGGGCAGGGGGCGGAAAACTGTTTTTT
TRBV6-5	TRBD1	-	TRBJ1-2	CASSYSTGPTYGYTF	TGTGCCAGCAGTTACTCGACAGGGCCAACCTATGGCTACACCTTC
TRBV5-1	TRBD1	-	TRBJ1-3	CASSLDEGAPGNTIYF	TGCGCCAGCAGCTTGGACGAGGGGGCGCCTGGAAACACCATATATTTT
TRBV9	TRBD2	-	TRBJ2-1	CASSVGVGGYNEQFF	TGTGCCAGCAGCGTAGGTGTGGGGGGGTACAATGAGCAGTTCTTC
TRBV7-9	-	-	TRBJ1-2	CASSLAMQAQHYGYTF	TGTGCCAGCAGCTTAGCCATGCAGGCCCAACACTATGGCTACACCTTC
TRBV7-9	TRBD2	-	TRBJ2-3	CSSSPGLAGLTDTQYF	TGTTCCAGCAGCCCGGGACTAGCGGGGCTCACAGATACGCAGTATTTT
TRBV27	-	-	TRBJ1-6	CASSPRQGYLNSPLHF	TGTGCCAGCAGTCCCCGGCAGGGGTATCTTAATTCACCCCTCCACTTT
TRBV18	TRBD1	many	TRBJ2-3	CASSNRGAQSDTQYF	TGTGCCAGCTCAAACAGGGGGGCACAATCAGATACGCAGTATTTT
TRBV7-2	TRBD1	-	TRBJ2-1	CASSGGPSLWTGNSVEQFF	TGTGCCAGCAGCGGTGGACCATCTCTCTGGACAGGGAATAGTGTTGAGCAGTTCTTC
TRBV5-4	-	few	TRBJ1-1	CASSLQQGGTEAFF	TGTGCCAGCAGCTTGCAACAGGGAGGGACTGAAGCTTTCTTT
TRBV21-1	-	few	TRBJ2-7	CASSNGSIEQNYEQYF	TGTGCCAGCAGCAACGGGAGCATAGAACAGAATTACGAGCAGTACTTC
TRBV27	-	-	TRBJ1-3	CASSRRWLQGNTIYF	TGTGCCAGCAGCCGCCGATGGCTTCAAGGAAACACCATATATTTT
TRBV9	TRBD2	-	TRBJ2-2	CASSELGLAPGELFF	TGTGCCAGCAGCGAGCTGGGACTAGCGCCCGGGGAGCTGTTTTTT
TRBV9	TRBD2	few	TRBJ2-3	CASSVGGGLSTDTQYF	TGTGCCAGCAGCGTAGGGGGAGGGCTTAGCACAGATACGCAGTATTTT
TRBV7-9	TRBD2	-	TRBJ2-7	CSSSSGLSYEQYF	TGTTCCAGCAGCTCGGGACTATCCTACGAGCAGTACTTC
TRBV6-5	TRBD1	-	TRBJ2-1	CASSQQGGSLNEQFF	TGTGCCAGCAGTCAACAGGGGGGATCGTTAAATGAGCAGTTCTTC